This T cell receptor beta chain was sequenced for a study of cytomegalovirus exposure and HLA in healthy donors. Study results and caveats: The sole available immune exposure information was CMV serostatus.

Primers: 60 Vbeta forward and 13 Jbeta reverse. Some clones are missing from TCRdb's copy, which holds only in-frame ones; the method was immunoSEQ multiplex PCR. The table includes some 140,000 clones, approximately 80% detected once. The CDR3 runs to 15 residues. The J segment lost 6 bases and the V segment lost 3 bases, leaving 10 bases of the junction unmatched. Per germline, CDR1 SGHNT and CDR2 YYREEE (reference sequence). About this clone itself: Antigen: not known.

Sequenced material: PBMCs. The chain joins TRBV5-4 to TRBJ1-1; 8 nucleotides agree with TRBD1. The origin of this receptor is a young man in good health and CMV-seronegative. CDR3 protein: CASSYQGAVRAEAFF. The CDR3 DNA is TGTGCCAGCAGCTACCAGGGGGCTGTCCGAGCTGAAGCTTTCTTT.